Listed here is a single T cell receptor beta chain. It was with 60 Vbeta and 13 Jbeta primers that the PCR ran. TCRdb's copy holds only in-frame clones and misses some; the assay was immunoSEQ multiplex PCR. Of 140,000 to 150,000 clones listed, around 90% are singletons. The germline V gene has CDR1 SNHLY and CDR2 FYNNEI. Trimming removed 6 bases from V and 8 bases from J; junction bases left unmatched: 10. The length of the CDR3 is 15 residues. The sample comes from a study of cytomegalovirus exposure and HLA in healthy donors. This receptor was obtained from a woman between 40 and 50 years old in good health and CMV-seronegative. The chain employs TRBV2 and TRBJ2-1; 10 bases are a match to TRBD2. Sequencing was done on a sample of PBMCs. CDR3 sequence: CASRTGLAGDDEQFF. The DNA of the CDR3 is TGTGCCAGCAGGACGGGGCTAGCGGGAGACGATGAGCAGTTCTTC.